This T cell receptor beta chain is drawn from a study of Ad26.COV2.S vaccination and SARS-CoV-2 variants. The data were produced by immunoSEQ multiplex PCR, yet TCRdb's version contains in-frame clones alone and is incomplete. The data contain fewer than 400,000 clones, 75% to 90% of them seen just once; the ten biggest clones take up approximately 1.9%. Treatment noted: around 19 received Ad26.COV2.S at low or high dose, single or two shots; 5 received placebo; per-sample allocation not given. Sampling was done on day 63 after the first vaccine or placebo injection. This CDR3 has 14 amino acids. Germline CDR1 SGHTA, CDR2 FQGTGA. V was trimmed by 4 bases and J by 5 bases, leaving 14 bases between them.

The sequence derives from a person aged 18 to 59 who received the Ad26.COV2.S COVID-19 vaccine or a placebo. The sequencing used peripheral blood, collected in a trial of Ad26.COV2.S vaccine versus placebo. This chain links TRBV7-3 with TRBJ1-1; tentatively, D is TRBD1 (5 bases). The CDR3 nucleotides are TGTGCCAGCAGCTCCCAGGGAATTCGGACTGAAGCTTTCTTT. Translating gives CASSSQGIRTEAFF.